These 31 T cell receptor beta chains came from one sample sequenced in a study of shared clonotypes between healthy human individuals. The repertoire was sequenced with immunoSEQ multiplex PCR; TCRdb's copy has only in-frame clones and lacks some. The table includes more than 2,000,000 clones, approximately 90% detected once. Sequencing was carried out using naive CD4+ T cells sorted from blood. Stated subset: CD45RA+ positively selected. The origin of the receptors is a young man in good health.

CDR3 sequence: CASSYQLEAQPQHF. The CDR3 DNA sequence: TGTGCCAGCAGTTACCAGCTAGAGGCTCAGCCCCAGCATTTT. The chain uses TRBV6-6 and TRBJ1-5, with no clear D. Germline CDR1 reads MNHNY; CDR2 reads SVGAGI (reference sequence). The CDR3 sequence is 14 residues long. Trimming cost V 2 bases and J 6 bases, with 11 bases left between them.

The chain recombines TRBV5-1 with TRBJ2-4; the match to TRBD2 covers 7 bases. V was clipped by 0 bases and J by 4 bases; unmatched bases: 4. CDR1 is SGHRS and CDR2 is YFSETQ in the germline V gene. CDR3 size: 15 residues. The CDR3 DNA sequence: TGCGCCAGCAGCTTGGCAGCGGGGATTAAAAACATTCAGTACTTC. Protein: CASSLAAGIKNIQYF.

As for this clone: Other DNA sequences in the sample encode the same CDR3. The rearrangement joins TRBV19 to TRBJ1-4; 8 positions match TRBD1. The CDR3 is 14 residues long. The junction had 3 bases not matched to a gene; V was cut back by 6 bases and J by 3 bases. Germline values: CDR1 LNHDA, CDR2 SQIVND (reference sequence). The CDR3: CASRKQGANEKLFF. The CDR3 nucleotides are TGTGCCAGTAGGAAACAGGGGGCTAATGAAAAACTGTTTTTT.

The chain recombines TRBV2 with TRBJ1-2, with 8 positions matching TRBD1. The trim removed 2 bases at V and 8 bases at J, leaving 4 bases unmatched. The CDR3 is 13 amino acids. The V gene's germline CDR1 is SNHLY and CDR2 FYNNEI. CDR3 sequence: CASSEQGARGYTF. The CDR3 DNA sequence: TGTGCCAGCAGTGAACAGGGGGCTAGGGGCTACACCTTC.

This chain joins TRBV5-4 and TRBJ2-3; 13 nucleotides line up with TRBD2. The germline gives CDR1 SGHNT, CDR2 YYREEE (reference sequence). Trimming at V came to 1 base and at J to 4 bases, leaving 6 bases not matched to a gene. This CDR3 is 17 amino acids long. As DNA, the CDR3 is TGTGCCAGCAGCTTGAATCGACTAGCGGGAGGCCCAGATACGCAGTATTTT. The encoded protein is CASSLNRLAGGPDTQYF.

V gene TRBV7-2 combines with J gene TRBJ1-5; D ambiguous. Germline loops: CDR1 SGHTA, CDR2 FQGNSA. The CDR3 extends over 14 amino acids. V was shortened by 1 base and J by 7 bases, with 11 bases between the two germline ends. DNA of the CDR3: TGTGCCAGCAGCTTAGGGGGTCGATACCAGCCCCAGCATTTT. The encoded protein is CASSLGGRYQPQHF.

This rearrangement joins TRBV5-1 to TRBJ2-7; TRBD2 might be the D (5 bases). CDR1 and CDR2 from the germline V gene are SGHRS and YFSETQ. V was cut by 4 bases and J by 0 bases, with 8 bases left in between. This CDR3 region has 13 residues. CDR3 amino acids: CASSAGISYEQYF. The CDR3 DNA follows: TGCGCCAGCAGCGCCGGGATCTCCTACGAGCAGTACTTC.

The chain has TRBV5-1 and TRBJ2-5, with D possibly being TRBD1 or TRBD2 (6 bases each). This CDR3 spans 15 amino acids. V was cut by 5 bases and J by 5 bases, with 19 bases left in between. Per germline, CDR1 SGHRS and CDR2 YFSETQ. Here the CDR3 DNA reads TGCGCCAGCAGACACGGCGAGGGGGGCAGGGAGACCCAGTACTTC. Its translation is CASRHGEGGRETQYF.

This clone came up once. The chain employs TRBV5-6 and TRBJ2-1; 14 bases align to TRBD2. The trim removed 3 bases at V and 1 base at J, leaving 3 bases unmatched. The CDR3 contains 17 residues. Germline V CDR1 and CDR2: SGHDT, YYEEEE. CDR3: CASSWGTSGSSYNEQFF. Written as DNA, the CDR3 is TGTGCCAGCAGCTGGGGGACTAGCGGGAGTTCCTACAATGAGCAGTTCTTC.

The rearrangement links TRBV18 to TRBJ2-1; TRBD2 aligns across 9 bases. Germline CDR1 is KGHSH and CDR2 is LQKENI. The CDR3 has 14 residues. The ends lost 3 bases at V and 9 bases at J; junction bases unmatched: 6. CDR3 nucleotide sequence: TGTGCCAGCTCACCGGCTAGCGGGATAGTTGAGCAGTTCTTC. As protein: CASSPASGIVEQFF. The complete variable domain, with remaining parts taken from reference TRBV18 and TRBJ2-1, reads NAGVMQNPRHLVRRRGQEARLRCSPMKGHSHVYWYRQLPEEGLKFMVYLQKENIIDESGMPKERFSAEFPKEGPSILRIQQVVRGDSAAYFCASSPASGIVEQFFGPGTRLTVL.

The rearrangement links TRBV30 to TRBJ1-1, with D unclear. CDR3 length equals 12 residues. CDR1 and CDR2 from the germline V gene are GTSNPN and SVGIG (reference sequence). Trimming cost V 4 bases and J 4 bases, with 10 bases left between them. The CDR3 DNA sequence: TGTGCCTGGACCAGACACGGCACTGAAGCTTTCTTT. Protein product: CAWTRHGTEAFF.

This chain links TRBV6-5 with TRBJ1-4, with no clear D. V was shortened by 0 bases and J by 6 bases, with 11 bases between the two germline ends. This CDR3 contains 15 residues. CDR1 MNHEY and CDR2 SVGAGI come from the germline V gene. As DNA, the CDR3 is TGTGCCAGCAGTTACTCGCCTCCTACCCATGAAAAACTGTTTTTT. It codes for CASSYSPPTHEKLFF.

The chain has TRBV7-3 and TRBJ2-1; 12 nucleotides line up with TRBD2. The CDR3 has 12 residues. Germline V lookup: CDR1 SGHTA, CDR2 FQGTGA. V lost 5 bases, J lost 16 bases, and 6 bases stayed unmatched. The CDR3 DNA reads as TGTGCCAGCAGCCCAACTAGCGGGGGGCTCTTCTTC. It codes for CASSPTSGGLFF.

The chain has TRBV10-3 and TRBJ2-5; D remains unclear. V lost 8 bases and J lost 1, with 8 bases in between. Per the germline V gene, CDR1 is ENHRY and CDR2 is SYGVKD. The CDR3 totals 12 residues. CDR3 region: CAIGRSQETQYF. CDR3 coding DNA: TGTGCCATCGGCAGGAGCCAAGAGACCCAGTACTTC.

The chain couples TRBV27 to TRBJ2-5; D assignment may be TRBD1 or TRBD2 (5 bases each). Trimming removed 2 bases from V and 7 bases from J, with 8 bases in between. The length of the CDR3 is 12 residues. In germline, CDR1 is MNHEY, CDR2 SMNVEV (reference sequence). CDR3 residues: CASSLLGGTQYF. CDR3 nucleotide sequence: TGTGCCAGCAGTTTACTTGGGGGGACCCAGTACTTC.

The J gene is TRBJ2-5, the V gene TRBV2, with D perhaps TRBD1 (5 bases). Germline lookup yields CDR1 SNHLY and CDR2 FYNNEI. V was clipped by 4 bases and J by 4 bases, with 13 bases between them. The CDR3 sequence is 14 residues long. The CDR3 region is CASSGGIQGETQYF. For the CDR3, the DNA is TGTGCCAGCAGTGGTGGGATTCAGGGAGAGACCCAGTACTTC. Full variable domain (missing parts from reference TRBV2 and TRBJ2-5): EPEVTQTPSHQVTQMGQEVILRCVPISNHLYFYWYRQILGQKVEFLVSFYNNEISEKSEIFDDQFSVERPDGSNFTLKIRSTKLEDSAMYFCASSGGIQGETQYFGPGTRLLVL.

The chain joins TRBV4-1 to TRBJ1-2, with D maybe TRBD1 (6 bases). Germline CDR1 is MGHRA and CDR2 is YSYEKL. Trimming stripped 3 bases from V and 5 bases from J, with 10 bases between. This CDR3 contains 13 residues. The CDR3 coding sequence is TGCGCCAGCAGCCATGAGGGGGGTTATGGCTACACCTTC. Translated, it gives CASSHEGGYGYTF.

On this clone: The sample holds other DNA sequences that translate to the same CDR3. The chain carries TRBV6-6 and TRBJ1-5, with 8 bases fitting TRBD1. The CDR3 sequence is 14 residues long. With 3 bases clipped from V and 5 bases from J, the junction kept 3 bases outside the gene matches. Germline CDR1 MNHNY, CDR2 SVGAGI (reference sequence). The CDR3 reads CASSYAGGDQPQHF. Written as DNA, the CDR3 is TGTGCCAGCAGTTATGCAGGGGGCGATCAGCCCCAGCATTTT.

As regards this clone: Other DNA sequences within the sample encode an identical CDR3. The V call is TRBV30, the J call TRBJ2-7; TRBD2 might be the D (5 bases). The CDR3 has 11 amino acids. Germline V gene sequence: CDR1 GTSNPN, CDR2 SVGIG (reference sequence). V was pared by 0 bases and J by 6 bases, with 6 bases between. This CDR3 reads CAWSVGGEQYF. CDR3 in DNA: TGTGCCTGGAGTGTAGGAGGCGAGCAGTACTTC. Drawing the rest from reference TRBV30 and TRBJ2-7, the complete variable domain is SQTIHQWPATLVQPVGSPLSLECTVEGTSNPNLYWYRQAAGRGLQLLFYSVGIGQISSEVPQNLSASRPQDRQFILSSKKLLLSDSGFYLCAWSVGGEQYFGPGTRLTVT.

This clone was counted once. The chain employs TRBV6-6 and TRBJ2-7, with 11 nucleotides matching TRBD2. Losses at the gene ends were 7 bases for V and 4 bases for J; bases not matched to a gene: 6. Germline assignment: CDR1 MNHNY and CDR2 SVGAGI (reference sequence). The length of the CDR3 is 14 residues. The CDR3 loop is CASNKGLAVYEQYF. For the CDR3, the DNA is TGTGCCAGCAACAAGGGACTAGCGGTTTACGAGCAGTACTTC.

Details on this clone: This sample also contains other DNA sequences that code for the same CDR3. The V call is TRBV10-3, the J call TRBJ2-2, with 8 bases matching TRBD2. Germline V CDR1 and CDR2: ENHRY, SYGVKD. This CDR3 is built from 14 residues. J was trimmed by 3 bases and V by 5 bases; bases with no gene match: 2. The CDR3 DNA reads TGTGCCATCAGTCCGGGAGGGGACACCGGGGAGCTGTTTTTT. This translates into CAISPGGDTGELFF.

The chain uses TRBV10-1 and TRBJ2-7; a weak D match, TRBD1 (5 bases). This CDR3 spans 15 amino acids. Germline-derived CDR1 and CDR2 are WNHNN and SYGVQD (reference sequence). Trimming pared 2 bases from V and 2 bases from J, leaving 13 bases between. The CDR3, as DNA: TGCGCCAGCAGTGAGAGGGGAACTTACCCCTACGAGCAGTACTTC. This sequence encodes CASSERGTYPYEQYF.

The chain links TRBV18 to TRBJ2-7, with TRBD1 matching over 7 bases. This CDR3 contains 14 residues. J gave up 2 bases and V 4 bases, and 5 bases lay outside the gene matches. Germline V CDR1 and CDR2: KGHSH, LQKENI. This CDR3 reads CASSLWDSPYEQYF. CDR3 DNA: TGTGCCAGCTCACTATGGGACAGCCCCTACGAGCAGTACTTC.

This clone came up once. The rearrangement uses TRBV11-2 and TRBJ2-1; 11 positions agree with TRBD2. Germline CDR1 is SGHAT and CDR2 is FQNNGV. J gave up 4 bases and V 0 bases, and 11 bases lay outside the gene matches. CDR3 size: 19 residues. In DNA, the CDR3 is TGTGCCAGCAGCTTAGATCGGGCTAGCGGGAGGCCGACATACAATGAGCAGTTCTTC. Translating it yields CASSLDRASGRPTYNEQFF. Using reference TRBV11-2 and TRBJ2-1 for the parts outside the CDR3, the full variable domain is EAGVAQSPRYKIIEKRQSVAFWCNPISGHATLYWYQQILGQGPKLLIQFQNNGVVDDSQLPKDRFSAERLKGVDSTLKIQPAKLEDSAVYLCASSLDRASGRPTYNEQFFGPGTRLTVL.

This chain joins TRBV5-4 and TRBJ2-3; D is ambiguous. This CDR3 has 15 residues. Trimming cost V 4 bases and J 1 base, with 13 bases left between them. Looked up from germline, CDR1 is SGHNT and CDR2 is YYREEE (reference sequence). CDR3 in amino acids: CASSQMSTGTDTQYF. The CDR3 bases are TGTGCCAGCAGCCAAATGAGTACTGGCACAGATACGCAGTATTTT.

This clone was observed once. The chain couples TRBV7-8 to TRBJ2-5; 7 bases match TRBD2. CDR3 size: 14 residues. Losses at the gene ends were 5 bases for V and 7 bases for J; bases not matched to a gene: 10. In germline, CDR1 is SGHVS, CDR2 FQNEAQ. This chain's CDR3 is CASSQGDYKPTQYF. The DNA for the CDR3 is TGTGCCAGCAGCCAAGGGGACTATAAACCGACCCAGTACTTC.

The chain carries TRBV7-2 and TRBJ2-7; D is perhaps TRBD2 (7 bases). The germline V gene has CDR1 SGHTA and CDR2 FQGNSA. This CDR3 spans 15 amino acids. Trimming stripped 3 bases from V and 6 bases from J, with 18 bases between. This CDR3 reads CASSFGRGGLGEQYF. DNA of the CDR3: TGTGCCAGCAGCTTCGGCAGGGGAGGGTTGGGCGAGCAGTACTTC. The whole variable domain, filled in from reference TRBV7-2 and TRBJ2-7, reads GAGVSQSPSNKVTEKGKDVELRCDPISGHTALYWYRQSLGQGLEFLIYFQGNSAPDKSGLPSDRFSAERTGGSVSTLTIQRTQQEDSAVYLCASSFGRGGLGEQYFGPGTRLTVT.

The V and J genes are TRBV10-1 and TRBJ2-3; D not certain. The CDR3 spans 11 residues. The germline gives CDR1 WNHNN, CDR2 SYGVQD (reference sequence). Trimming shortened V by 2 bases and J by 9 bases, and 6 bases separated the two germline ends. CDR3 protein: CASSEGWTQYF. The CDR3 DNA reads TGCGCCAGCAGTGAGGGCTGGACGCAGTATTTT.

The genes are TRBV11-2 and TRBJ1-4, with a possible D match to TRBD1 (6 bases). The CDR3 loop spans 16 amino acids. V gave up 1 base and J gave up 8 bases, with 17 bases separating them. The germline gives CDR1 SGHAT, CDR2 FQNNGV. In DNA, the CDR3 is TGTGCCAGCAGCTTAGCCGTGGGGGGGGCAGTCGAAAAACTGTTTTTT. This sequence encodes CASSLAVGGAVEKLFF.

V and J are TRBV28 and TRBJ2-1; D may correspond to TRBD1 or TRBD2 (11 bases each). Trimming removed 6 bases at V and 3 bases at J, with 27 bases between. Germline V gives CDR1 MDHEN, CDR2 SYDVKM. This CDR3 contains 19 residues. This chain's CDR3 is CASRGTGGGLAGNYNEQFF. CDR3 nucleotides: TGTGCCAGCAGGGGGACAGGGGGTGGACTAGCGGGTAACTACAATGAGCAGTTCTTC. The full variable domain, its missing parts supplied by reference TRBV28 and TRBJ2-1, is DVKVTQSSRYLVKRTGEKVFLECVQDMDHENMFWYRQDPGLGLRLIYFSYDVKMKEKGDIPEGYSVSREKKERFSLILESASTNQTSMYLCASRGTGGGLAGNYNEQFFGPGTRLTVL.

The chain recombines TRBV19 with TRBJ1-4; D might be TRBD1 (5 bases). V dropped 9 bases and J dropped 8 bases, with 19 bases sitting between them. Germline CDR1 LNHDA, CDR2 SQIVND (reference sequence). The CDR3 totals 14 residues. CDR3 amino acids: CASSRDGFQEKLFF. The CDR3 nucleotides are TGTGCCAGCAGCCGGGACGGATTTCAGGAAAAACTGTTTTTT.